The clone carrying this TCR beta chain occurred many times. TCRbeta library construction was performed incorporating unique molecular identifiers. TCRdb ran MiXCR on the PCR reads and lists one entry per CDR3 protein. The repertoire includes approximately 340,000 distinct CDR3 sequences, over 9% of them detected once, and roughly 2.5% sits in the top ten. The CDR3 has 14 residues. Germline CDR1 SGHDT, CDR2 YYEEEE. Trimming took off 5 bases at V and 6 bases at J, with 14 bases between the two ends. This record belongs to a study of T-cell reconstitution after alpha-beta-depleted transplantation in children.

The V gene is TRBV5-6, the J gene TRBJ2-2; D not resolved. The clonotype was recovered from a human donor who donated a stem cell graft to a child with acute lymphoblastic leukemia. This sample comprised PBMCs from the stem cell graft donor, obtained from the stem cell graft. This CDR3 reads CASSPRSMAGELFF. In nucleotides, the CDR3 is TGTGCCAGCAGTCCCCGGTCCATGGCCGGGGAGCTGTTTTTT.